This TCR beta chain was profiled in a study of T cells after yellow fever vaccination. Findings and caveats of the study: Detected again after the booster were most primary-vaccination clones, at 96% CD4 and 80% to 90% CD8.

CDR1 and CDR2 (germline): DFQATT, SNEGSKA (reference sequence). V was cut by 7 bases and J by 0 bases, with 6 bases left in between. The length of the CDR3 is 12 residues. For this clonotype: Its target is unknown.

The 5'RACE template-switching step produced TCR cDNA and added a universal primer site and UMIs. Via MiXCR, TCRdb re-called the 5' RACE reads, giving one row per CDR3 protein. The sample includes about 210,000 distinct CDR3 sequences, roughly 6.8% of them seen just once. This chain joins TRBV20-1 and TRBJ2-2; unclear D gene. The sequenced sample was CD4+ T cells sorted from PBMCs, obtained on the day of the yellow fever booster vaccination. The origin of this receptor is a man in his thirties or forties who received the YFV17D yellow fever vaccine. This CDR3 is CSGVTNTGELFF. The CDR3 DNA reads as TGCAGTGGGGTAACGAACACCGGGGAGCTGTTTTTT.